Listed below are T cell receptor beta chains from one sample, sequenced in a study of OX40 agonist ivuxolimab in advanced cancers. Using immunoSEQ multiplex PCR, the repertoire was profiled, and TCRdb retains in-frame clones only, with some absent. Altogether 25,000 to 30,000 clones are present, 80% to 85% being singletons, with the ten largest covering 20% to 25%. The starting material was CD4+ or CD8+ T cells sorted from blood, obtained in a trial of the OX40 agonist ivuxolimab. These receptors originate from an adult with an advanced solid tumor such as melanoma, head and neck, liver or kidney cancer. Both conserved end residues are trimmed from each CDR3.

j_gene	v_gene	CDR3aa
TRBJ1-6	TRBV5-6	ASSSGTGGGSPLH
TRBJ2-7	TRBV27	ASSLSLPSGSEQY
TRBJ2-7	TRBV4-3	ASSPGQGATYEQY
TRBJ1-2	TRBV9	ASSVEGSAGYT
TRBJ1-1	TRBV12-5	ASGLSLNTEAF
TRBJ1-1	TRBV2	ASSHDGTGGTEAF
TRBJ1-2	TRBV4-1	ASSQEEQGLSGYT
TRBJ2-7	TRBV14	ASSQEWSSYEQY
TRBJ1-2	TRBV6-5	ASSYSGGSVGYT
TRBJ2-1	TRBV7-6	ASSFEEAYNEQF
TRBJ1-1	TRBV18	ASSPTGTMNTEAF
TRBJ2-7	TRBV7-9	ASSFPGRGYEQY
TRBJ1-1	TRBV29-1	CTWGLGGAEAF
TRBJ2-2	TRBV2	ASSGGELF
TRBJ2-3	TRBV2	ATYTDTQY
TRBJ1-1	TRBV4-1	ASSLPRRASSTEAF
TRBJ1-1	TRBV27	ASSPGTVNTEAF
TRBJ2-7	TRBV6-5	ASSGGTGGNYEQY
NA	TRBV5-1	ASSLRDGLYEQY
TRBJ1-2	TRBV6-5	ASSLGPSNYGYT
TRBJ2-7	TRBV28	ASSLGTGYEQY
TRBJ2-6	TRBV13	ASSLQGYGANVLT
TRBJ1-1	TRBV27	ASSFGAGGTEAF
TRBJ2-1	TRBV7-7	ASSSASGGAGNEQF
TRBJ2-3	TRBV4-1	ASSQDGTDTQY
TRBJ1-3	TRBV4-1	ASSQDLFTIY